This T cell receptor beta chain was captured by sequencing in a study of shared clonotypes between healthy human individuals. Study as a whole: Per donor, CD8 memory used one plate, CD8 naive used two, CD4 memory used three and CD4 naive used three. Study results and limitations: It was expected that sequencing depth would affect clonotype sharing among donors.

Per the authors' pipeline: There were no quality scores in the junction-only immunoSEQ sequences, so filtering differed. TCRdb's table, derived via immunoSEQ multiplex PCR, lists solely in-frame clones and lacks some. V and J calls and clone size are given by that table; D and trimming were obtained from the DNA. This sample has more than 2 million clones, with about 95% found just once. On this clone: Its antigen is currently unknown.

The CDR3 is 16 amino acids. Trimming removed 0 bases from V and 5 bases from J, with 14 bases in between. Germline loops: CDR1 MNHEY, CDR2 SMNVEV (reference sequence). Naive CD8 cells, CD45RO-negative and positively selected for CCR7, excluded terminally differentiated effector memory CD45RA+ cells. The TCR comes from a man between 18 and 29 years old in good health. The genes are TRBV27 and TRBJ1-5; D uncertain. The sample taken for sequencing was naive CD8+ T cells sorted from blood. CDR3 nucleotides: TGTGCCAGCAGTTTATCAGCCGGGGAACACGATCAGCCCCAGCATTTT. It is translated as CASSLSAGEHDQPQHF.